This T cell receptor beta chain was sequenced in a study of blood T cell repertoires in COVID-19. This CDR3 is 14 amino acids long. Germline values: CDR1 GTSNPN, CDR2 SVGIG (reference sequence). Trimming took 4 bases from V and 9 from J, leaving 16 bases between them. This clone was detected a few times. Assay used: immunoSEQ multiplex PCR; TCRdb lists only in-frame clones, some missing. The table shows about 270,000 clones, with approximately 92% occurring only once. The source of this sequence is a person aged 18 to 30 with COVID-19, enrolled during active disease. The sample consisted of peripheral blood. This rearrangement joins TRBV30 to TRBJ1-6, with D possibly matching TRBD1 (6 bases). The CDR3 coding sequence is TGTGCCTGGACGCTGGAGACAGGAAGTTCACCCCTCCACTTT. Translation gives CAWTLETGSSPLHF.